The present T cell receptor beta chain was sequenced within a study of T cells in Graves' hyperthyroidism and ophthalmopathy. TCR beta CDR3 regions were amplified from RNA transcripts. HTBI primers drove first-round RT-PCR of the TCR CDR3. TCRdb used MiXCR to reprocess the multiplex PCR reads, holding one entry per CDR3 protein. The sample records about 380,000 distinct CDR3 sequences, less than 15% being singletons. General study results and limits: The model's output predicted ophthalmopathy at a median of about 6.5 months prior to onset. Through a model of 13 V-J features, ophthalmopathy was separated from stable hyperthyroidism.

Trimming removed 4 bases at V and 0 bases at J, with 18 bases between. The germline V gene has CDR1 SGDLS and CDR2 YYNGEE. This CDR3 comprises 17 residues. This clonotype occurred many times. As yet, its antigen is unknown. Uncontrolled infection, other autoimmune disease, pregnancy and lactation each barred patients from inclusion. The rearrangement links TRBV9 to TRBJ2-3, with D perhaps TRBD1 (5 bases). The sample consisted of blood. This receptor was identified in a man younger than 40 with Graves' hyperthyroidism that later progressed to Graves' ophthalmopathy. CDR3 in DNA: TGTGCCAGCAGCAGGGGAAGAGGAGCGACTAGCACAGATACGCAGTATTTT. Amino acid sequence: CASSRGRGATSTDTQYF.